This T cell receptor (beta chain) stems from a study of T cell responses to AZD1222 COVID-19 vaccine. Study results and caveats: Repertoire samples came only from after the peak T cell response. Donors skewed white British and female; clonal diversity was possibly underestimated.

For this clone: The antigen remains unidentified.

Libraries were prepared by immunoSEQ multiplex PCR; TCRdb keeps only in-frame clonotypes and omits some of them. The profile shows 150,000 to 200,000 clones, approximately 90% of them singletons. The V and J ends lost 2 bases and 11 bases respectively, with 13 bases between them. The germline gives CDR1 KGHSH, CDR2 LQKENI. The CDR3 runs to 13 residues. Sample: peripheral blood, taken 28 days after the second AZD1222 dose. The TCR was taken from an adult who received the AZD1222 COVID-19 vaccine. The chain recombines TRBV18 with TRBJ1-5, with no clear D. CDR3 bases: TGTGCCAGCTCACCAGATGACCGGAGGGCCCAGCATTTT. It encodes CASSPDDRRAQHF.